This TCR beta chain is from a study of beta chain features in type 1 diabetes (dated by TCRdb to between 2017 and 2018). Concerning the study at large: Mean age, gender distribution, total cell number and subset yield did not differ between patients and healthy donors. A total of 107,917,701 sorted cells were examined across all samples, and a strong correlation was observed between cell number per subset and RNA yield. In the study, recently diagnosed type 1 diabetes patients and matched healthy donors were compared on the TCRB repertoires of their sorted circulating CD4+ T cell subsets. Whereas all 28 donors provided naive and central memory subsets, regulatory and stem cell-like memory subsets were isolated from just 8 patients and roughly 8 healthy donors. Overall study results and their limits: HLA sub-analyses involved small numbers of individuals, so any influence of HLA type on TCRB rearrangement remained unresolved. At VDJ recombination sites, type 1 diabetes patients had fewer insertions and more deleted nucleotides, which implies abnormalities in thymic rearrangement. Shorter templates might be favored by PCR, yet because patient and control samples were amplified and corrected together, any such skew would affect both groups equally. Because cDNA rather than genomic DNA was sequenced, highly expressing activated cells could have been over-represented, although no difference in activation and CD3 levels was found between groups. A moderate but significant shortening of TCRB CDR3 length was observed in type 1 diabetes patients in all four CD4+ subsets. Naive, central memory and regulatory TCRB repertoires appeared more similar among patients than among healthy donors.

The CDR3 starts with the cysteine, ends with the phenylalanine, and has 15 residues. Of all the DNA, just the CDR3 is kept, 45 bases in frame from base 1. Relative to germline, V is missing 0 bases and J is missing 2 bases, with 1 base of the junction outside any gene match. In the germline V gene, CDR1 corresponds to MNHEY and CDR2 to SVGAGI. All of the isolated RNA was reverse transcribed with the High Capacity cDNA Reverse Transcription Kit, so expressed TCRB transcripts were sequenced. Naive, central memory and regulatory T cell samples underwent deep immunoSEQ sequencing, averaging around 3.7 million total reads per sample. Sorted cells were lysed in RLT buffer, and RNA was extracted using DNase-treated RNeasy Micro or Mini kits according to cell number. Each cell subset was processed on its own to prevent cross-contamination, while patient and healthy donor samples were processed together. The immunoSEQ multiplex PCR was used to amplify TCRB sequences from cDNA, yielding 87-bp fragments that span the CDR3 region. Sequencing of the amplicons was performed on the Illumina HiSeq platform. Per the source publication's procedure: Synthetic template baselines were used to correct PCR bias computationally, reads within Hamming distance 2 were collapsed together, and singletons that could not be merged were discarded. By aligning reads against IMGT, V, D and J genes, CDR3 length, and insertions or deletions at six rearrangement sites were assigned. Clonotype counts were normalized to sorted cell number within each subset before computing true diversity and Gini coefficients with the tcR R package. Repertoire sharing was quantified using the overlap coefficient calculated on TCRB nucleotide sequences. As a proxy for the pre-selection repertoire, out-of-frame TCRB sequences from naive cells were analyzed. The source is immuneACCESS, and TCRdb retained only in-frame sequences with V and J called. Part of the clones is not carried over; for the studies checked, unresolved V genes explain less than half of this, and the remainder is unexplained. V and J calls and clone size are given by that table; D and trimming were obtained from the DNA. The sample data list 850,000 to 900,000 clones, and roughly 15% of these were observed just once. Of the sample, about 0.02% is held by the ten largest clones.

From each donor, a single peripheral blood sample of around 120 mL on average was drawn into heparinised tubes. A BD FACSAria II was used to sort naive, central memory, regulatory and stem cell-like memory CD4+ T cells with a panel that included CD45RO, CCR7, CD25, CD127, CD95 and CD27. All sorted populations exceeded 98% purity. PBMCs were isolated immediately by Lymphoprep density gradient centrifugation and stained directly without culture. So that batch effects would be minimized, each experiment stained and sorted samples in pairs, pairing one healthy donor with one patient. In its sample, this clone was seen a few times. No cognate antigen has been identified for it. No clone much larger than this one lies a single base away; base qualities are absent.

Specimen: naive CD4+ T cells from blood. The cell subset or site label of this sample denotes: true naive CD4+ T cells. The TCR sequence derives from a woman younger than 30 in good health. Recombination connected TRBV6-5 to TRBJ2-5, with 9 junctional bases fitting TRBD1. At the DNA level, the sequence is TGTGCCAGCAGTTACTCTGGACAGGGGCAAGAGACCCAGTACTTC. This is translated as CASSYSGQGQETQYF.